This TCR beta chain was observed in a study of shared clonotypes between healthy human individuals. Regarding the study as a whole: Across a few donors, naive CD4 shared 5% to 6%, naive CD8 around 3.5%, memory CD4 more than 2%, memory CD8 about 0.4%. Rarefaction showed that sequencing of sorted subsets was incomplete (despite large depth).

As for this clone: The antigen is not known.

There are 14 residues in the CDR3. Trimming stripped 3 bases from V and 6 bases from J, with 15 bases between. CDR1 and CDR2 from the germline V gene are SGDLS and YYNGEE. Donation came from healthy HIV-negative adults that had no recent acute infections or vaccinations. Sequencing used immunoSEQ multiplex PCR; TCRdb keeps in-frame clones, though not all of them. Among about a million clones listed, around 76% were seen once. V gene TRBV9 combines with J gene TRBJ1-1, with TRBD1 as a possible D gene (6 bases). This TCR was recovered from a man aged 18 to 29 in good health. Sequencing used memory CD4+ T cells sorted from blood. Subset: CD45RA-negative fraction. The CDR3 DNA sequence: TGTGCCAGCAGCGGGTTAAGCAGGGGTTCTGAAGCTTTCTTT. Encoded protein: CASSGLSRGSEAFF.